One sample yielded the 32 T cell receptor beta chains listed below, sequenced in a study of T cell responses to AZD1222 COVID-19 vaccine (dated by TCRdb to the early 2020s). The method was the immunoSEQ multiplex PCR assay. The table was pulled from immuneACCESS by TCRdb, which kept in-frame rearrangements only. Such tables lose some clones; where checked, under half of the loss comes from unresolved V genes, and the rest has no known cause. The sample records around 140,000 clones, 92% of which are singletons. Around 1.7% of the sample rests with the top ten. What the time point label conveys for this sample: baseline before first vaccination. This material consisted of peripheral blood, taken on day 0 of AZD1222 vaccination. The receptors were gathered from an adult in good health.

The CDR3 is CASSVSGTSGSETQYF. In DNA, the CDR3 is TGTGCCAGCAGCGTATCCGGGACTAGCGGGAGCGAGACCCAGTACTTC. The rearrangement joins TRBV9 to TRBJ2-5, with 14 bases identical to TRBD2. V trimming: 1 base; J trimming: 5 bases; junction bases outside the gene matches: 4. Germline V gene data show CDR1 as SGDLS and CDR2 as YYNGEE. There are 16 residues in the CDR3.

This clone was detected only once. The chain employs TRBV27 and TRBJ2-1; the D gene could be TRBD1 or TRBD2 (5 bases each). CDR1 and CDR2 from the germline V gene are MNHEY and SMNVEV (reference sequence). V lost 5 bases and J 5 bases, leaving 16 bases between the germline ends. This CDR3 has 15 amino acids. The CDR3 sequence is CASSLRDPSHNEQFF. The CDR3 nucleotides read TGTGCCAGCAGTCTCCGGGACCCTTCCCACAATGAGCAGTTCTTC.

The chain joins TRBV5-1 to TRBJ2-7, with a weak D call TRBD2 (5 bases). CDR3 size: 15 residues. The V end was cut by 3 bases, the J end by 0 bases, with 13 bases between. Germline lookup yields CDR1 SGHRS and CDR2 YFSETQ. The CDR3 protein is CASSSGPGSSYEQYF. The CDR3 region has the DNA TGCGCCAGCAGCTCGGGCCCGGGGAGCTCCTACGAGCAGTACTTC.

CDR3 bases: TGTGCCAGCAGCGTAGGCGCCCATATCGCTTCTAATACGCAGTATTTT. Protein sequence: CASSVGAHIASNTQYF. The chain has TRBV9 and TRBJ2-3; D not resolved. There are 16 residues in the CDR3. Germline-derived CDR1 and CDR2 are SGDLS and YYNGEE. Trimming stripped 0 bases from V and 7 bases from J, with 18 bases between.

The gene calls are TRBV30 and TRBJ2-7; no firm D call. From germline, CDR1 is GTSNPN and CDR2 SVGIG (reference sequence). V was shortened by 0 bases and J by 9 bases, with 15 bases between the two germline ends. This CDR3 has 13 residues. The CDR3 DNA follows: TGTGCCTGGAGTGTACTGAGAAGGGCAGGGCAGTACTTC. This sequence encodes CAWSVLRRAGQYF.

The chain has TRBV6-6 and TRBJ1-1, with no clear D. The germline V gene has CDR1 MNHNY and CDR2 SVGAGI (reference sequence). V lost 5 bases to trimming and J lost 7 bases, with 11 bases between them. The CDR3 loop spans 12 amino acids. The CDR3 sequence: CASSRVESEAFF. CDR3 nucleotides: TGTGCCAGCAGTAGGGTGGAAAGTGAAGCTTTCTTT.

The V call is TRBV21-1, the J call TRBJ2-7; the table names TRBD2, a call not compared with the DNA. TRBV21-1 is a known pseudogene. The CDR3 has 15 amino acids. The CDR3 protein is CASSPKGGTLYEQYF. CDR3 nucleotides: TGTGCCAGCAGTCCCAAGGGGGGGACCCTCTACGAGCAGTACTTC.

This clone was detected only once. This chain connects TRBV2 to TRBJ2-6; either TRBD1 or TRBD2 may supply D (5 bases each). The CDR3 is made up of 17 amino acids. The ends were cut back, 1 base at V and 0 bases at J, with 10 bases in the middle. In germline, CDR1 is SNHLY, CDR2 FYNNEI. The CDR3 is CASSEGGRFSGANVLTF. The CDR3 region has the DNA TGTGCCAGCAGTGAAGGGGGACGGTTCTCTGGGGCCAACGTCCTGACTTTC.

This chain connects TRBV6-2 or TRBV6-3 to TRBJ1-5, with D possibly TRBD1 on 6 matching bases. Deletions cut 6 bases from V and 4 bases from J, with 22 bases between. The CDR3 sequence is 17 residues long. Germline V gene data show CDR1 as MNHEY and CDR2 as SVGEGT. As DNA, the CDR3 is TGTGCCAGCAGCCCAGACAGGACTTGGGGCCCTAATCAGCCCCAGCATTTT. Protein product: CASSPDRTWGPNQPQHF.

The chain links TRBV19 to TRBJ2-1; D not resolved. The CDR3 covers 15 residues. Germline V gene lookup returns CDR1 LNHDA and CDR2 SQIVND (reference sequence). Trimming left V 5 bases short and J 3 bases short, with 14 bases between. CDR3 coding DNA: TGTGCCAGTAGTTCAGTGGACGTCATCTACAATGAGCAGTTCTTC. Encoded protein: CASSSVDVIYNEQFF.

The rearrangement uses TRBV5-1 and TRBJ1-2; 10 bases are a match to TRBD1. The V and J ends lost 4 bases and 5 bases, in that order; junction bases with no gene match: 8. This CDR3 spans 15 amino acids. The germline V gene encodes CDR1 SGHRS and CDR2 YFSETQ. In DNA form, the CDR3 reads TGCGCCAGCAGCCTTCTTCCGGGACAGGGGTATGGCTACACCTTC. It specifies CASSLLPGQGYGYTF.

This clone has more than one count but fewer than ten. This chain links TRBV5-1 with TRBJ2-7; the D gene is possibly TRBD2 (6 bases). This CDR3 has 15 amino acids. The V gene lost 2 bases and the J gene lost 5 bases, with 17 bases spanning the gap. CDR1 and CDR2 (germline): SGHRS, YFSETQ. The CDR3 DNA sequence: TGCGCCAGCAGCTTATTAGAACGGGAGTTCAACGAGCAGTACTTC. It yields the protein CASSLLEREFNEQYF.

The J gene is TRBJ2-7, the V gene TRBV3-1 (or the pseudogene TRBV3-2); D is ambiguous. This CDR3 spans 11 amino acids. Trimming removed 4 bases at V and 3 bases at J, with 4 bases between. The germline CDR1 and CDR2 sequences are LGHDT and YNNKEL (reference sequence). The CDR3 sequence: CASSRLYEQYF. CDR3 coding DNA: TGTGCCAGCAGCCGACTCTACGAGCAGTACTTC.

The CDR3 here is CAWSVGIEAFF. CDR3 in DNA: TGTGCCTGGAGTGTTGGCATTGAAGCTTTCTTT. The chain links TRBV30 to TRBJ1-1; D unclear. This CDR3 spans 11 amino acids. Germline V lookup: CDR1 GTSNPN, CDR2 SVGIG (reference sequence). Trimming stripped 0 bases from V and 7 bases from J, with 6 bases between. The full variable domain, its missing parts supplied by reference TRBV30 and TRBJ1-1, is SQTIHQWPATLVQPVGSPLSLECTVEGTSNPNLYWYRQAAGRGLQLLFYSVGIGQISSEVPQNLSASRPQDRQFILSSKKLLLSDSGFYLCAWSVGIEAFFGQGTRLTVV.

The chain recombines TRBV18 with TRBJ2-7; D ambiguous. The CDR3 is 14 amino acids. Germline lookup yields CDR1 KGHSH and CDR2 LQKENI. Trimming removed 0 bases from V and 4 bases from J, with 10 bases in between. The DNA of the CDR3 is TGTGCCAGCTCACCACCGAGCAGAAATTACGAGCAGTACTTC. Its protein is CASSPPSRNYEQYF.

V gene TRBV7-9 combines with J gene TRBJ2-7, with 10 nucleotides matching TRBD2. V was clipped by 5 bases and J by 2 bases; unmatched bases: 12. In germline, CDR1 is SEHNR, CDR2 FQNEAQ (reference sequence). This CDR3 is 17 amino acids long. The CDR3 reads CASSPSNPSGGAYEQYF. The CDR3 DNA reads TGTGCCAGCAGCCCCTCGAACCCTAGCGGGGGTGCCTACGAGCAGTACTTC.

The rearrangement uses TRBV4-1 and TRBJ1-1, with D possibly being TRBD1 (5 bases). The CDR3 has 15 amino acids. Germline-derived CDR1 and CDR2 are MGHRA and YSYEKL. V was clipped by 4 bases and J by 6 bases, with 18 bases between them. CDR3 nucleotides: TGCGCCAGCAGCCTTCGGGGAATCGGGGCCCCTGAAGCTTTCTTT. Translation: CASSLRGIGAPEAFF.

This clone came up a few times. The V call is TRBV5-6, the J call TRBJ1-6; TRBD1 matches 9 bases. The CDR3 is 16 amino acids. The trim removed 5 bases at V and 4 bases at J, leaving 7 bases unmatched. The V gene's germline CDR1 is SGHDT and CDR2 YYEEEE. CDR3 protein: CASRFGQGRYNSPLHF. CDR3 in DNA: TGTGCCAGCAGATTCGGACAGGGGCGGTATAATTCACCCCTCCACTTT.

The gene calls are TRBV30 and TRBJ1-2; 10 bases are shared with TRBD1. CDR1 is GTSNPN and CDR2 is SVGIG in the germline V gene (reference sequence). The CDR3 is made up of 14 amino acids. V dropped 3 bases and J dropped 8; count of bases not matched to a gene: 9. The CDR3 coding sequence is TGTGCCTGGAGGACAGGGGGCTCCTTGGGGGGCTACACCTTC. Translated, it gives CAWRTGGSLGGYTF.

This chain uses TRBV28 with TRBJ1-1; a possible D gene is TRBD1 (5 bases). Trimming shortened V by 6 bases and J by 4 bases, and 21 bases separated the two germline ends. Germline V gives CDR1 MDHEN, CDR2 SYDVKM. This CDR3 has 16 amino acids. The CDR3 coding sequence is TGTGCCAGCAGGCCCCCAGGTTTCGGGGGAGCCACTGAAGCTTTCTTT. Translation gives CASRPPGFGGATEAFF.

The chain combines TRBV5-1 with TRBJ1-1; D not certain. This CDR3 region has 14 residues. The V gene's germline CDR1 is SGHRS and CDR2 YFSETQ. Trimming removed 3 bases at V and 1 base at J, with 10 bases between. The DNA of the CDR3 is TGCGCCAGCAGCTGGGTGGACGGGAACACTGAAGCTTTCTTT. Residues: CASSWVDGNTEAFF.

The chain uses TRBV6-5 and TRBJ2-2; unclear D gene. V dropped 6 bases and J dropped 1 base, with 12 bases sitting between them. Germline CDR1 MNHEY, CDR2 SVGAGI. The CDR3 extends over 15 amino acids. CDR3 in DNA: TGTGCCAGCAGAGCCGTAACACTGAACACCGGGGAGCTGTTTTTT. As protein: CASRAVTLNTGELFF.

The chain uses TRBV6-5 and TRBJ1-2, with D perhaps matching TRBD1 (5 bases). Germline V gene lookup returns CDR1 MNHEY and CDR2 SVGAGI. V lost 0 bases, J lost 3 bases, and 11 bases lay in between. This CDR3 has 15 amino acids. The CDR3: CASSYSPGSDYGYTF. The CDR3 region has the DNA TGTGCCAGCAGTTACTCGCCAGGGTCAGACTATGGCTACACCTTC.

V and J are TRBV6-5 and TRBJ2-1, with D perhaps TRBD1 (5 bases). Trimming pared 0 bases from V and 5 bases from J, leaving 8 bases between. The CDR3 has 14 amino acids. Germline assignment: CDR1 MNHEY and CDR2 SVGAGI. The CDR3 DNA follows: TGTGCCAGCAGTTACTCACCAGGGAACAATGAGCAGTTCTTC. Translated, it gives CASSYSPGNNEQFF.

The CDR3 bases are TGTGCCAGCAGCGTGGGTCAGGGGCTAGATCCTCTAGAGACCCAGTACTTC. Its protein product is CASSVGQGLDPLETQYF. This chain links TRBV9 with TRBJ2-5; tentative D call: TRBD1 (6 bases). CDR1 is SGDLS and CDR2 is YYNGEE in the germline V gene. The CDR3 extends over 17 amino acids. The V end lost 2 bases, the J end lost 4 bases, and 21 bases lay between the germline ends.

The rearrangement links TRBV27 to TRBJ2-5; D is perhaps TRBD1 or TRBD2 (6 bases each). Germline V gives CDR1 MNHEY, CDR2 SMNVEV (reference sequence). The CDR3 is 12 amino acids. Deletions cut 7 bases from V and 5 bases from J, with 11 bases between. CDR3 sequence reads: CASMGGRETQYF. The CDR3, as DNA: TGTGCCAGCATGGGGGGCAGGGAGACCCAGTACTTC.

This clone appeared once. The J gene is TRBJ2-2, the V gene TRBV13, with D possibly TRBD2 on 5 matching bases. V was shortened by 5 bases and J by 8 bases, with 15 bases between the two germline ends. There are 14 residues in the CDR3. Germline V CDR1 and CDR2: PRHDT, FYEKMQ (reference sequence). CDR3 nucleotide sequence: TGTGCCAGCAGCCGCGGGCTAGCAACGGGGGAGCTGTTTTTT. Residues: CASSRGLATGELFF.

The chain has TRBV7-8 and TRBJ1-1, with D unclear. The CDR3 loop spans 13 amino acids. The ends were cut back, 1 base at V and 8 bases at J, with 11 bases in the middle. The V gene's germline CDR1 is SGHVS and CDR2 FQNEAQ. CDR3 region: CASSLGPAVEAFF. DNA of the CDR3: TGTGCCAGCAGCTTAGGTCCGGCAGTAGAAGCTTTCTTT.

The chain employs TRBV9 and TRBJ1-6; D unclear. The germline V gene encodes CDR1 SGDLS and CDR2 YYNGEE. The CDR3 totals 15 residues. Trimming stripped 0 bases from V and 8 bases from J, with 12 bases between. CDR3 residues: CASSVGDGRYSPLHF. The CDR3, as DNA: TGTGCCAGCAGCGTAGGAGACGGACGTTATTCACCCCTCCACTTT.

The V call is TRBV7-9, the J call TRBJ1-1, with D maybe TRBD1 (5 bases). CDR1 is SEHNR and CDR2 is FQNEAQ in the germline V gene (reference sequence). The CDR3 length is 16 residues. The germline V and J ends were trimmed by 4 bases and 0 bases, with 15 bases remaining between them. CDR3 DNA: TGTGCCAGCAGCTCGGCCCCGGGGGGGATGAACACTGAAGCTTTCTTT. It translates to CASSSAPGGMNTEAFF.

The V and J genes are TRBV7-9 and TRBJ2-1; D ambiguous. The CDR3 length is 15 residues. The germline CDR1 and CDR2 sequences are SEHNR and FQNEAQ (reference sequence). Trimming shortened V by 5 bases and J by 12 bases, and 23 bases separated the two germline ends. The CDR3 sequence: CASSLPGLSKGGQFF. CDR3 coding DNA: TGTGCCAGCAGCCTCCCCGGGTTAAGTAAGGGCGGGCAGTTCTTC.

This clone was counted once. V usage is TRBV5-6 and J usage is TRBJ1-3, with 8 bases identical to TRBD1. The CDR3 spans 15 residues. The J segment lost 3 bases and the V segment lost 0 bases, leaving 2 bases of the junction unmatched. Germline CDR1 and CDR2: SGHDT and YYEEEE. DNA of the CDR3: TGTGCCAGCAGCTTGGCGGGACAGGTTGGAAACACCATATATTTT. Protein product: CASSLAGQVGNTIYF.